This passage covers 25 T cell receptor beta chains from one sample sequenced in a study of T cell responses to AZD1222 COVID-19 vaccine (dated by TCRdb to the early 2020s). Libraries were constructed by the immunoSEQ multiplex PCR assay. Imported from immuneACCESS, the table was reduced by TCRdb to in-frame sequences with V and J called. These copies leave out some clones; in studies compared against another copy, an unresolved V gene accounts for under half, and the cause of the remainder is not known. The sample contains roughly 78,000 clones, roughly 82% of them found a single time. In total, the top ten clones hold 2.9% of the sample. The sample's time point label is to be understood as: baseline before first vaccination. The sample consisted of peripheral blood, taken on day 0 of AZD1222 vaccination. These receptors were taken from an adult in good health.

This clone was found once. V usage is TRBV7-9 and J usage is TRBJ2-5; the D gene is possibly TRBD1 (5 bases). The CDR3 consists of 17 residues. The V and J ends lost 4 bases and 1 base respectively, with 19 bases between them. Germline CDR1 reads SEHNR; CDR2 reads FQNEAQ (reference sequence). CDR3 DNA: TGTGCCAGCAGCTCCACCGAAGGGGCTCGACTCCAAGAGACCCAGTACTTC. Translating it yields CASSSTEGARLQETQYF.

The chain joins TRBV28 to TRBJ1-2, with TRBD1 matching 8 bases. Germline CDR1 and CDR2: MDHEN and SYDVKM. The trim removed 2 bases at V and 7 bases at J, leaving 3 bases unmatched. The CDR3 contains 13 residues. The CDR3 coding sequence is TGTGCCAGCAGTTTACAGGGGGCGCGTGGCTACACCTTC. This gives the protein CASSLQGARGYTF.

The chain joins TRBV5-1 to TRBJ2-7, with D perhaps given as TRBD1 or TRBD2 (7 bases each). Between the trimmed V and J ends, which lost 3 bases and 3 bases, there was a span of 16 bases. There are 15 residues in the CDR3. The germline CDR1 and CDR2 sequences are SGHRS and YFSETQ. The CDR3 here is CASSWTAGGVYEQYF. In DNA, the CDR3 is TGCGCCAGCAGCTGGACCGCAGGGGGGGTCTACGAGCAGTACTTC.

This clone has just a few counts. The chain combines TRBV18 with TRBJ2-7; TRBD1 aligns across 8 bases. The J segment lost 6 bases and the V segment lost 3 bases, leaving 13 bases of the junction unmatched. CDR3 length equals 16 residues. Germline CDR1 KGHSH, CDR2 LQKENI. CDR3 amino acids: CASSPLDLGTGIEQYF. In DNA form, the CDR3 reads TGTGCCAGCTCACCCTTAGATTTAGGGACAGGCATCGAGCAGTACTTC. Complete variable domain (other parts from reference TRBV18 and TRBJ2-7): NAGVMQNPRHLVRRRGQEARLRCSPMKGHSHVYWYRQLPEEGLKFMVYLQKENIIDESGMPKERFSAEFPKEGPSILRIQQVVRGDSAAYFCASSPLDLGTGIEQYFGPGTRLTVT.

This clone was seen more than once but under ten times. This rearrangement joins TRBV7-6 to TRBJ1-1, with D possibly matching TRBD1 (5 bases). CDR1 is SGHVS and CDR2 is FNYEAQ in the germline V gene. CDR3 length: 15 amino acids. V was shortened by 1 base and J by 1 base, with 10 bases between the two germline ends. The CDR3 reads CASSLEGRGNTEAFF. For the CDR3, the DNA is TGTGCCAGCAGCTTAGAGGGGCGGGGGAACACTGAAGCTTTCTTT.

The chain has TRBV6-5 and TRBJ1-3, with 7 bases lining up with TRBD1. V was clipped by 2 bases and J by 9 bases; unmatched bases: 10. Germline assignment: CDR1 MNHEY and CDR2 SVGAGI. The CDR3 length is 15 residues. The CDR3 coding sequence is TGTGCCAGCAGTTACCGCCCGGGACAGATAGGCACCATATATTTT. Translation: CASSYRPGQIGTIYF.

V usage is TRBV7-2 and J usage is TRBJ2-5; 7 bases line up with TRBD1. The germline V gene encodes CDR1 SGHTA and CDR2 FQGNSA. The CDR3 consists of 14 residues. Germline trimming cut 5 bases from V and 4 bases from J; bases unmatched to any gene: 7. CDR3 residues: CASSLGQAGETQYF. The DNA for the CDR3 is TGTGCCAGCAGCCTCGGACAGGCGGGAGAGACCCAGTACTTC.

This clone appeared a few times. The V call is TRBV2, the J call TRBJ1-6; D unresolved. In germline, CDR1 is SNHLY, CDR2 FYNNEI. Trimming stripped 0 bases from V and 9 bases from J, with 12 bases between. The CDR3 spans 15 residues. The CDR3 bases are TGTGCCAGCAGTGAAGCTGGTGGGCGCGGTTCACCCCTCCACTTT. Translation: CASSEAGGRGSPLHF.

The chain has TRBV12-3 or TRBV12-4 and TRBJ2-1; D unresolved. This CDR3 spans 13 amino acids. The V gene lost 0 bases and the J gene lost 10 bases, with 10 bases spanning the gap. This CDR3 is CASSLAVLGEQFF. CDR3 in DNA: TGTGCCAGCAGTTTAGCTGTTCTGGGGGAGCAGTTCTTC.

This chain joins TRBV20-1 and TRBJ2-7; D unresolved. This CDR3 contains 16 residues. In germline, CDR1 is DFQATT, CDR2 SNEGSKA (reference sequence). Trimming took off 3 bases at V and 2 bases at J, with 20 bases between the two ends. CDR3 protein: CSASPAPKGVTYEQYF. CDR3 nucleotides: TGCAGTGCTAGTCCAGCACCGAAGGGCGTAACCTACGAGCAGTACTTC.

The chain has TRBV11-2 and TRBJ2-1; 8 bases are a match to TRBD2. With 2 bases clipped from V and 2 bases from J, the junction kept 11 bases outside the gene matches. The germline CDR1 and CDR2 sequences are SGHAT and FQNNGV. CDR3 length: 18 amino acids. CDR3 residues: CASSLHSGNKKAYNEQFF. As DNA, the CDR3 is TGTGCCAGCAGCTTACATAGCGGGAATAAAAAAGCCTACAATGAGCAGTTCTTC.

There are a few counts of this clone. The chain employs TRBV30 and TRBJ1-4; the D is unclear. Trimming shortened V by 3 bases and J by 7 bases, and 6 bases separated the two germline ends. The CDR3 extends over 11 amino acids. CDR1 GTSNPN and CDR2 SVGIG come from the germline V gene (reference sequence). The CDR3 DNA reads TGTGCCTGGAGCACGGGTGAAAAACTGTTTTTT. Its translation is CAWSTGEKLFF.

The CDR3 is CASSILQNTGELFF. CDR3 nucleotides: TGTGCCAGTAGTATACTCCAAAACACCGGGGAGCTGTTTTTT. The chain couples TRBV19 to TRBJ2-2; D not resolved. Germline V lookup: CDR1 LNHDA, CDR2 SQIVND (reference sequence). This CDR3 spans 14 amino acids. V shed 2 bases and J shed 2 bases, with 6 bases lying between them. The entire variable domain, with the rest obtained from reference TRBV19 and TRBJ2-2, is as follows: DGGITQSPKYLFRKEGQNVTLSCEQNLNHDAMYWYRQDPGQGLRLIYYSQIVNDFQKGDIAEGYSVSREKKESFPLTVTSAQKNPTAFYLCASSILQNTGELFFGEGSRLTVL.

The rearrangement links TRBV11-3 to TRBJ1-1; D is undetermined. Germline-derived CDR1 and CDR2 are SGHNT and YENEEA. V lost 5 bases and J 3 bases, leaving 19 bases between the germline ends. The CDR3 length is 16 residues. CDR3 residues: CASSLGRAERDTEAFF. As DNA, the CDR3 is TGTGCCAGCAGCCTAGGACGGGCCGAGAGGGACACTGAAGCTTTCTTT. Based on the CDR3 plus reference TRBV11-3 and TRBJ1-1, the full variable domain is EAGVVQSPRYKIIEKKQPVAFWCNPISGHNTLYWYLQNLGQGPELLIRYENEEAVDDSQLPKDRFSAERLKGVDSTLKIQPAELGDSAVYLCASSLGRAERDTEAFFGQGTRLTVV.

This clone was seen more than once but under ten times. The chain combines TRBV30 with TRBJ2-7, with 8 bases matching TRBD2. Germline-derived CDR1 and CDR2 are GTSNPN and SVGIG (reference sequence). Trimming at V came to 0 bases and at J to 7 bases, leaving 5 bases not matched to a gene. CDR3 length equals 13 residues. Here the CDR3 DNA reads TGTGCCTGGAGTGTAGCGGGGGTTGGGGAGCAGTACTTC. Its protein is CAWSVAGVGEQYF.

The chain employs TRBV10-2 and TRBJ1-5; D gene ambiguous. V dropped 5 bases and J dropped 0 bases, with 11 bases sitting between them. The CDR3 runs 15 residues. Germline loops: CDR1 WSHSY, CDR2 SAAADI. CDR3 loop: CASSSQSASNQPQHF. The CDR3 DNA follows: TGCGCCAGCAGTTCCCAGTCTGCTAGCAATCAGCCCCAGCATTTT.

The V call is TRBV5-1, the J call TRBJ2-7; the D gene is possibly TRBD2 (6 bases). This CDR3 has 18 residues. Trimming pared 0 bases from V and 0 bases from J, leaving 19 bases between. CDR1 and CDR2 from the germline V gene are SGHRS and YFSETQ. CDR3 DNA sequence: TGCGCCAGCAGCTTGGAATCCGGGGGTGCGGTGAGCTCCTACGAGCAGTACTTC. Protein product: CASSLESGGAVSSYEQYF.

The chain carries TRBV7-9 and TRBJ1-1, with D possibly being TRBD1 (5 bases). The germline V and J ends were trimmed by 5 bases and 9 bases, with 13 bases remaining between them. Looked up from germline, CDR1 is SEHNR and CDR2 is FQNEAQ (reference sequence). CDR3 length equals 12 residues. The CDR3 loop reads CASSIGGRQAFF. The CDR3 DNA follows: TGTGCCAGCAGCATTGGGGGTCGGCAAGCTTTCTTT.

The CDR3 loop reads CASSAAPDRGRDTQYF. CDR3 bases: TGTGCCAGCAGTGCGGCCCCTGACAGGGGACGAGATACGCAGTATTTT. This chain joins TRBV2 and TRBJ2-3; 8 nucleotides line up with TRBD1. Germline V gene lookup returns CDR1 SNHLY and CDR2 FYNNEI. CDR3 length: 16 amino acids. V was clipped by 4 bases and J by 5 bases; unmatched bases: 11.

This chain uses TRBV15 with TRBJ2-5; no definite D call. This CDR3 has 13 amino acids. V was trimmed by 0 bases and J by 2 bases, leaving 4 bases between them. Germline loops: CDR1 LNHNV, CDR2 YYDKDF (reference sequence). CDR3 nucleotide sequence: TGTGCCACCAGCAGAGATAGGCAAGAGACCCAGTACTTC. Translating gives CATSRDRQETQYF.

The rearrangement links TRBV5-1 to TRBJ2-7; TRBD2 matches 15 bases. V was clipped by 4 bases and J by 7 bases; unmatched bases: 9. CDR1 SGHRS and CDR2 YFSETQ come from the germline V gene. This CDR3 is 16 amino acids long. As DNA, the CDR3 is TGCGCCAGCAGCCCGCGGACTAGCGGGAGGGCCGGAGAGCAGTACTTC. Protein sequence: CASSPRTSGRAGEQYF.

The chain joins TRBV19 to TRBJ2-5, with D possibly matching TRBD2 (5 bases). Trimming cost V 6 bases and J 5 bases, with 13 bases left between them. Germline CDR1 LNHDA, CDR2 SQIVND (reference sequence). This CDR3 comprises 13 residues. CDR3 amino acids: CASREAGPETQYF. DNA for the CDR3: TGTGCCAGTAGGGAGGCGGGCCCGGAGACCCAGTACTTC.

The chain recombines TRBV7-6 with TRBJ2-1; 8 bases are shared with TRBD2. The trim removed 8 bases at V and 0 bases at J, leaving 9 bases unmatched. From germline, CDR1 is SGHVS and CDR2 FNYEAQ. This CDR3 is built from 16 residues. Here the CDR3 reads CASSKGGTSSYNEQFF. The CDR3 DNA is TGTGCCAGCTCGAAGGGGGGGACTAGCTCCTACAATGAGCAGTTCTTC.

The gene calls are TRBV6-2 or TRBV6-3 and TRBJ1-2; 9 bases are a match to TRBD1. Germline V CDR1 and CDR2: MNHEY, SVGEGT. The CDR3 has 13 amino acids. Trimming removed 6 bases from V and 7 bases from J; junction bases left unmatched: 6. The CDR3 DNA is TGTGCCAGCAGCCTACAGGGGGCAGGTGGCTACACCTTC. This encodes CASSLQGAGGYTF.

This clone was observed a handful of times. The gene calls are TRBV19 and TRBJ2-1; 7 bases map to TRBD1. CDR1 is LNHDA and CDR2 is SQIVND in the germline V gene (reference sequence). With 6 bases clipped from V and 0 bases from J, the junction kept 5 bases outside the gene matches. This CDR3 is built from 15 residues. The CDR3 region has the DNA TGTGCCAGTAGCCAGACAGGGATCTCCTACAATGAGCAGTTCTTC. The encoded protein is CASSQTGISYNEQFF.